The entry below gives a single T cell receptor beta chain sequence along with its context. These data are taken from a study of T cells in Graves' hyperthyroidism and ophthalmopathy. Template material for amplifying TCR beta CDR3 regions consisted of RNA transcripts. Primed by the HTBI set, a first-round RT-PCR was run on the TCR CDR3. Each CDR3 protein is one row after TCRdb ran MiXCR on the multiplex PCR reads. The table includes about 270,000 distinct CDR3 sequences, approximately 23% detected once. What was sequenced was blood. This TCR derives from a man younger than 45 with Graves' ophthalmopathy.

The CDR3 here is CASSFSHNQPQHF. In DNA, the CDR3 is TGCGCCAGCAGCTTCTCCCATAATCAGCCCCAGCATTTT. J is TRBJ1-5 and V is TRBV5-1; D remains ambiguous. Germline V CDR1 and CDR2: SGHRS, YFSETQ. Trimming removed 2 bases from V and 4 bases from J, with 7 bases in between. CDR3 length equals 13 residues.